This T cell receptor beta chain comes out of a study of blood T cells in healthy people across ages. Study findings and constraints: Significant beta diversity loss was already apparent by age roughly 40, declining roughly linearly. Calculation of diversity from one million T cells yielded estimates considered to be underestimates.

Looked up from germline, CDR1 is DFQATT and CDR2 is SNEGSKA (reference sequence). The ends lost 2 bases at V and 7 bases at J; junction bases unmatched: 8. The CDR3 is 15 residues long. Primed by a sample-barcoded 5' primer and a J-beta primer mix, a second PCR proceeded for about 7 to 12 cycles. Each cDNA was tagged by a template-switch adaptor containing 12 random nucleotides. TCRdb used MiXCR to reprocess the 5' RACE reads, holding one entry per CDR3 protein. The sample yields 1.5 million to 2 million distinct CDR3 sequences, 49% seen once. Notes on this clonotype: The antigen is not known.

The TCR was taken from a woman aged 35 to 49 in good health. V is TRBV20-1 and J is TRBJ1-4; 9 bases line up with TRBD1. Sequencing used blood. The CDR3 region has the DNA TGCAGTGCTAGACCACCTGACAGGGGGGCTGAAAAACTGTTTTTT. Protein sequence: CSARPPDRGAEKLFF.